This T cell receptor beta chain derives from a study of spatial heterogeneity in lung cancer. Study background: A consistent excess of beta-chain over alpha-chain sequences was detected. Counts of TCR transcripts in tumor regions correlated strongly with a matched bulk RNA-seq T cell module score. Each unique TCR and UMI combination was seen more than ten times on average in raw reads. General study results and limits: Alpha chains reached an estimated coverage of approximately 6.6% of tumor T cells, and beta chains about 14%. Mutation counts in tumors were tracked by counts of expanded intratumoral alpha and beta TCRs.

The trim removed 3 bases at V and 4 bases at J, leaving 5 bases unmatched. The germline gives CDR1 KGHSH, CDR2 LQKENI. The CDR3 runs 15 residues. This clonotype was observed at least ten times. The antigen remains undetermined. The library was designed around alpha chains, so this beta chain is a stray read whose abundance carries little weight. Sample time point: sample taken at primary tumor resection. In TCRdb, the 5' RACE reads were re-called with MiXCR into one record per CDR3 protein. The sample consists of about 20,000 distinct CDR3 sequences, approximately 5.6% of them appearing once. The sequence was collected from a female donor with early-stage non-small cell lung cancer. The chain combines TRBV18 with TRBJ1-5; 8 positions agree with TRBD1. The input for sequencing was lung tumor tissue, taken at surgery. CDR3 in amino acids: CASSPGQALNQPQHF. The CDR3 DNA reads as TGTGCCAGCTCACCGGGACAGGCCCTAAATCAGCCCCAGCATTTT.